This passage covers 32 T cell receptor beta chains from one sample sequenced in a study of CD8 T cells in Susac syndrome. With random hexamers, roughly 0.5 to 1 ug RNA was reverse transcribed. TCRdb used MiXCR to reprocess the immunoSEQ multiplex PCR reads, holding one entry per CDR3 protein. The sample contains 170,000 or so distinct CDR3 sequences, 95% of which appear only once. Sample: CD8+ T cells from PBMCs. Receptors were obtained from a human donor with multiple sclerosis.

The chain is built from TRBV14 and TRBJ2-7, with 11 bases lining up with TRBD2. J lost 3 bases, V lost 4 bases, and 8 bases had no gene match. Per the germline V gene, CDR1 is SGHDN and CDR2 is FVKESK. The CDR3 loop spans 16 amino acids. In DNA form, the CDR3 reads TGTGCCAGCAGCCTCTCTACTAGCGGGAGTTTCTACGAGCAGTACTTC. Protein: CASSLSTSGSFYEQYF.

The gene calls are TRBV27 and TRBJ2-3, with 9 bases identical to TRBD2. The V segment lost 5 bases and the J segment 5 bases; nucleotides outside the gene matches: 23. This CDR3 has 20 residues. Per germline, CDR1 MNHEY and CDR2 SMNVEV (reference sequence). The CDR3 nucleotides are TGTGCCAGCAGTCGACTCAGGGGAAGCTTGGTAGCGGGAGTGGAAGATACGCAGTATTTT. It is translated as CASSRLRGSLVAGVEDTQYF.

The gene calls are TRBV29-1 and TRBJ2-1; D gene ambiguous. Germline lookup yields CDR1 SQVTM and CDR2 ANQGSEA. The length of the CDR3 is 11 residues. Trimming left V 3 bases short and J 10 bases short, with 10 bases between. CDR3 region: CSVDSPREQFF. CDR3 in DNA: TGCAGCGTTGATTCCCCTAGGGAGCAGTTCTTC.

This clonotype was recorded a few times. The CDR3 region is CASGDRGYTDTQYF. The CDR3 DNA reads as TGTGCCAGCGGGGACAGGGGGTACACAGATACGCAGTATTTT. The chain combines TRBV27 with TRBJ2-3, with 11 bases that match TRBD1. The CDR3 length is 14 residues. CDR1 MNHEY and CDR2 SMNVEV come from the germline V gene (reference sequence). With 8 bases clipped from V and 2 bases from J, the junction kept 3 bases outside the gene matches.

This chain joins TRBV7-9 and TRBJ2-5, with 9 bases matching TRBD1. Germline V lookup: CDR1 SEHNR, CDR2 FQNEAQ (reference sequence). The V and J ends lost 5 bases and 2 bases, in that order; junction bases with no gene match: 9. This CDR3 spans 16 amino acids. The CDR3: CASSQRTGVEQETQYF. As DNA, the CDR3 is TGTGCCAGCAGCCAACGGACAGGGGTTGAGCAAGAGACCCAGTACTTC.

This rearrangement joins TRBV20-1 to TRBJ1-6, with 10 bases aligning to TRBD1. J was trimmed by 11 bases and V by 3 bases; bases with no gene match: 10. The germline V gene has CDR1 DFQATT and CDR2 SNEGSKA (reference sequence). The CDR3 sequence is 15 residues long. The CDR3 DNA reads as TGCAGTGCTAGGAGGGACAGGGGTCGAGAGGCACCCCTCCACTTT. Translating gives CSARRDRGREAPLHF.

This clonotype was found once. CDR3 DNA: TGTGCCAGCAGCCAAGTAGGGACTAGCGGGAGGGATCCGTGGGAGACCCAGTACTTC. This codes for CASSQVGTSGRDPWETQYF. This chain links TRBV3-1 with TRBJ2-5, with 16 bases that match TRBD2. Trimming cost V 1 base and J 5 bases; bases outside gene matches: 10. CDR1 LGHDT and CDR2 YNNKEL come from the germline V gene (reference sequence). The CDR3 runs to 19 residues.

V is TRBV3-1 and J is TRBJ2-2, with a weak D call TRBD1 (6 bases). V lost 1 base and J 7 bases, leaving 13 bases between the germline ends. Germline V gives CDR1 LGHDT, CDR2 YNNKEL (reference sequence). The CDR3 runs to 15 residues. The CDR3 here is CASSQGGTSNGELFF. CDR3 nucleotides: TGTGCCAGCAGCCAAGGGGGGACATCGAACGGGGAGCTGTTTTTT. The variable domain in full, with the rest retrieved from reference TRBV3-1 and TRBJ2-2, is DTAVSQTPKYLVTQMGNDKSIKCEQNLGHDTMYWYKQDSKKFLKIMFSYNNKELIINETVPNRFSPKSPDKAHLNLHINSLELGDSAVYFCASSQGGTSNGELFFGEGSRLTVL.

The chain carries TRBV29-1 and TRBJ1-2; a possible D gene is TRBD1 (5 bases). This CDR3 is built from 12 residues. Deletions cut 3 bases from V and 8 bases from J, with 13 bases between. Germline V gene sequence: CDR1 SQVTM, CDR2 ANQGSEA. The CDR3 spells CSVDAGEGGYTF. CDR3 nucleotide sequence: TGCAGCGTTGACGCGGGGGAGGGAGGCTACACCTTC.

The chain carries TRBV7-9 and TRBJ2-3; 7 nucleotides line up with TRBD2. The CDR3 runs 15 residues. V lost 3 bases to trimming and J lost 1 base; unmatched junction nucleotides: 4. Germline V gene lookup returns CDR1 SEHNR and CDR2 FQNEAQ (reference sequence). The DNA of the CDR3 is TGTGCCAGCAGCTTCGAGCGGGGTGGCACAGATACGCAGTATTTT. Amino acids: CASSFERGGTDTQYF.

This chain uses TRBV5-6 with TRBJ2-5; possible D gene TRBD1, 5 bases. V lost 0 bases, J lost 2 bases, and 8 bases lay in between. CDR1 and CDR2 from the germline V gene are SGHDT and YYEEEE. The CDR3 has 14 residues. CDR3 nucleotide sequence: TGTGCCAGCAGCTTGGTACAGGAACAAGAGACCCAGTACTTC. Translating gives CASSLVQEQETQYF.

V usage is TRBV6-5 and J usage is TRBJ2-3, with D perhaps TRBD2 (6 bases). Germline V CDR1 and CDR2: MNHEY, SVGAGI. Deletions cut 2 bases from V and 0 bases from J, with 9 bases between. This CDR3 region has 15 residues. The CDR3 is CASSYGTSSTDTQYF. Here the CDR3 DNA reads TGTGCCAGCAGTTACGGGACTTCTAGCACAGATACGCAGTATTTT.

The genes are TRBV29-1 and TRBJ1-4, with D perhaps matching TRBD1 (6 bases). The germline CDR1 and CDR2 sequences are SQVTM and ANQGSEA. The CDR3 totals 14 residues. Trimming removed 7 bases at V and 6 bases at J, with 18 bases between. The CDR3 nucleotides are TGCAGCGCCTCAAGGGGGGCGCTGGATGAAAAACTGTTTTTT. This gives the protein CSASRGALDEKLFF.

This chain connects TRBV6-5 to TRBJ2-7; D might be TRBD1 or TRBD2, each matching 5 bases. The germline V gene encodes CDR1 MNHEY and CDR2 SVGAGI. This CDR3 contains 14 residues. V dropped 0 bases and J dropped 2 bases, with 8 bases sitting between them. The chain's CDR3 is CASSYSGGTYEQYF. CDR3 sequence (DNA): TGTGCCAGCAGTTACTCTGGGGGTACCTACGAGCAGTACTTC.

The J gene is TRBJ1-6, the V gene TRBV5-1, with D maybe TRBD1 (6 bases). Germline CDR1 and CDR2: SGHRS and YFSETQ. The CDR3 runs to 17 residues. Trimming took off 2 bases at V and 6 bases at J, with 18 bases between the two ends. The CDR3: CASSLRKQGSVNSPLHF. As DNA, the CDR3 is TGCGCCAGCAGCTTAAGGAAACAGGGATCGGTTAATTCACCCCTCCACTTT.

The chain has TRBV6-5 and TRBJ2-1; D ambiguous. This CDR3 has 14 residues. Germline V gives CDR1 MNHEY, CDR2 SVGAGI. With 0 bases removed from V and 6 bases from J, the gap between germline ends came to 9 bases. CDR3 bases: TGTGCCAGCAGTTACTCTGGTGGCAGCAATGAGCAGTTCTTC. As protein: CASSYSGGSNEQFF.

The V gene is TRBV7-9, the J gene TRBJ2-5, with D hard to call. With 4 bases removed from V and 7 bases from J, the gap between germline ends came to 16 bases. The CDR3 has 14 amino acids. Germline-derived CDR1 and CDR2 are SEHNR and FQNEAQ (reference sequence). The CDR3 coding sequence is TGTGCCAGCAGCTCCGTACCTTCCCGGACGACCCAGTACTTC. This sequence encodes CASSSVPSRTTQYF.

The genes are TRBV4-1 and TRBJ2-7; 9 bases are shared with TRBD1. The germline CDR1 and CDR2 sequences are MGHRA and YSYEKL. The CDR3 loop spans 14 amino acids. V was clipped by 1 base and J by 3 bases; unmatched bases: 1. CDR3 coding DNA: TGCGCCAGCAGCCAAGGGACAGGGGACTACGAGCAGTACTTC. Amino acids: CASSQGTGDYEQYF.

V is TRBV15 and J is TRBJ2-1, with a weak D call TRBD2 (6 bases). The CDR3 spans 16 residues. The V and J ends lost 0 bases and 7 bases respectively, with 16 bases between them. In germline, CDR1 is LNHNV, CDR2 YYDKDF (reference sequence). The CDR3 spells CATSRDVGSGLNEQFF. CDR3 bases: TGTGCCACCAGCAGAGATGTCGGGAGCGGCTTGAATGAGCAGTTCTTC.

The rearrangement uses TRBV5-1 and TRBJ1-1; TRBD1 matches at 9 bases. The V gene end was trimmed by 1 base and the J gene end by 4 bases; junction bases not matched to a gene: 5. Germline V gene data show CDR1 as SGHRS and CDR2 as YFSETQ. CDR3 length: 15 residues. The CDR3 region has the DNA TGCGCCAGCAGCTTGTTACAGGGGGCTTTCACTGAAGCTTTCTTT. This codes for CASSLLQGAFTEAFF.

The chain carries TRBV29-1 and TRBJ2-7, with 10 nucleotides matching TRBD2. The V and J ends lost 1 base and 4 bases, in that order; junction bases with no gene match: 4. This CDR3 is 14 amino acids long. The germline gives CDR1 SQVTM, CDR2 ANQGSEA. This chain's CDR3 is CSVEGTSGGYEQYF. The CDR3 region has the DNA TGCAGCGTTGAAGGGACTAGCGGAGGTTACGAGCAGTACTTC.

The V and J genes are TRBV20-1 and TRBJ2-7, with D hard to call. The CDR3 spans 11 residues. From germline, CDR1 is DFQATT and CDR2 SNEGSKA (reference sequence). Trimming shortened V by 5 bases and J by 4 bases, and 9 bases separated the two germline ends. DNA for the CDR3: TGCAGTGCTCGAGTTCGATACGAGCAGTACTTC. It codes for CSARVRYEQYF.

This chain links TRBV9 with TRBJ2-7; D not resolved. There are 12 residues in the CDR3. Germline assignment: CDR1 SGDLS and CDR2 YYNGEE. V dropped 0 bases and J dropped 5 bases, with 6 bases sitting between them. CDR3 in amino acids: CASSVGNHEQYF. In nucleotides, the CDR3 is TGTGCCAGCAGCGTAGGCAACCACGAGCAGTACTTC.

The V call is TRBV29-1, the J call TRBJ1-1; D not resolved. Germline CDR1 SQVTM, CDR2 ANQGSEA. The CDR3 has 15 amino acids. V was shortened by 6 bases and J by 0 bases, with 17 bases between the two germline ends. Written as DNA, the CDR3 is TGCAGCGTCGTTGTCGGTTGGCGGCTGAACACTGAAGCTTTCTTT. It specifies CSVVVGWRLNTEAFF.

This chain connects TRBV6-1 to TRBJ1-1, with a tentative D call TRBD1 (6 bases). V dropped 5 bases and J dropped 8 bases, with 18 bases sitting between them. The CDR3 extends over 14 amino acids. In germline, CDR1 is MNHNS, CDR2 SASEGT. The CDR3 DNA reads TGTGCCAGCAGTAATACAGGGAACCTAGGCGAAGCTTTCTTT. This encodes CASSNTGNLGEAFF.

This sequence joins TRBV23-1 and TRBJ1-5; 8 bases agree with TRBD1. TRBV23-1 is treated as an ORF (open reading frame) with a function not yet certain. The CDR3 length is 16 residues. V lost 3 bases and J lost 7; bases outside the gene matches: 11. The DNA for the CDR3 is TGCGCCAGCAGTCAGACCCGGACAGGGCTAGGGCAGCCCCAGCATTTT. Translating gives CASSQTRTGLGQPQHF.

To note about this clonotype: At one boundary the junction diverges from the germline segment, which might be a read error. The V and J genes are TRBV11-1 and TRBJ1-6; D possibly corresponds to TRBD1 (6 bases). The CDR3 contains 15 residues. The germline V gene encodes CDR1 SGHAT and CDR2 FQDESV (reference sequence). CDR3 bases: TGTGCCAGCAGCGGCGGGGGGCCCTACAATTCACCCCTCCACTTT. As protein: CASSGGGPYNSPLHF.

CDR3: CASSQWTEKGTVAYNEQFF. The CDR3 region has the DNA TGCGCCAGCAGCCAATGGACCGAAAAAGGTACGGTGGCCTACAATGAGCAGTTCTTC. V is TRBV4-1 and J is TRBJ2-1, with D hard to call. Germline V lookup: CDR1 MGHRA, CDR2 YSYEKL. The germline V and J ends were trimmed by 2 bases and 2 bases, with 22 bases remaining between them. This CDR3 spans 19 amino acids.

The DNA for the CDR3 is TGCGCCAGCCAGGCGGGAAGGGGGTACGAGCAGTACTTC. Its protein product is CASQAGRGYEQYF. The chain recombines TRBV5-1 with TRBJ2-7; either TRBD1 or TRBD2 may supply D (6 bases each). The CDR3 contains 13 residues. From germline, CDR1 is SGHRS and CDR2 YFSETQ. Trimming shortened V by 7 bases and J by 4 bases, and 15 bases separated the two germline ends.

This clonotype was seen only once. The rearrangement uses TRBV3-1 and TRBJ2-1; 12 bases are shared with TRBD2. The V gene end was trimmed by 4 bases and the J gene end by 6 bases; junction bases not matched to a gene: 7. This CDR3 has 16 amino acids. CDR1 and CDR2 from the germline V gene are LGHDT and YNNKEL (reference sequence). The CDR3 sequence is CASSRPLAGGTNEQFF. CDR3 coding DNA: TGTGCCAGCAGCCGCCCCCTAGCGGGAGGGACCAATGAGCAGTTCTTC.

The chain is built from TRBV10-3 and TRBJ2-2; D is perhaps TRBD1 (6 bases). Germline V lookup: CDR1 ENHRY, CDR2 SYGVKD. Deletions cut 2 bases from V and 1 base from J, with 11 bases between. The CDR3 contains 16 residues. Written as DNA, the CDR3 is TGTGCCATCAGTGAGAGAGGGGGTCAGAACACCGGGGAGCTGTTTTTT. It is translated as CAISERGGQNTGELFF.

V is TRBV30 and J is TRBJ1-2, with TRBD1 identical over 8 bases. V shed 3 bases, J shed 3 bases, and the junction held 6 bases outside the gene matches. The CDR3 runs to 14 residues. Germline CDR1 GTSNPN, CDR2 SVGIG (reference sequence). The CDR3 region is CAWRDRENDYGYTF. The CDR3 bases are TGTGCCTGGAGGGACAGGGAGAATGACTATGGCTACACCTTC.